Listed below are T cell receptor beta chains from one sample, sequenced in a study of Tregs in tolerant kidney transplant recipients. Sequenced by immunoSEQ multiplex PCR; TCRdb stores in-frame clones only, minus some. The repertoire consists of 200,000 to 300,000 clones, with approximately 84% occurring once and the leading ten covering about 0.64%. The sample was CD4+ T cells from blood. Receptor source: a human donor in good health. Both conserved end residues are part of each CDR3. D genes are given only for firm matches. Clone sizes are given selectively: once, few, many, or a class where the clone is expanded.

D,J,V,size,DNA,CDR3
.,TRBJ1-2,TRBV4-1,few,TGCGCCAGCAGCCAGCCCCTGAGCAGGGTTCCTGGCTACACCTTC,CASSQPLSRVPGYTF
.,TRBJ2-7,TRBV6-1,few,TGTGCCAGCAGTGAAGCTGGACAGAGGGTCTACGAGCAGTACTTC,CASSEAGQRVYEQYF
.,TRBJ2-7,TRBV6-1,.,TGTGCCAGCAGTGAAGCGGCCTCCTACGAGCAGTACTTC,CASSEAASYEQYF
.,TRBJ1-5,TRBV6-5,few,TGTGCCAGCAGTTACTCCCGGACAGCGGAGCAGCCCCAGCATTTT,CASSYSRTAEQPQHF
TRBD1,TRBJ2-2,TRBV6-5,.,TGTGCCAGCAGTTACCTAAAGGGGGCAACCGGGGAGCTGTTTTTT,CASSYLKGATGELFF
.,TRBJ1-6,TRBV12-5,.,TGTGCTAGTGGCCCCGACAGGCTCAATTCACCCCTCCACTTT,CASGPDRLNSPLHF
TRBD1,TRBJ1-4,TRBV5-1,.,TGCGCCAGCAGCCCGGGACAGGGAGGGGAAAAACTGTTTTTT,CASSPGQGGEKLFF
.,TRBJ2-5,TRBV6-1,once,TGTGCCAGCAGTGAAGGGGTGACTTCGGTCCAGTACTTC,CASSEGVTSVQYF
TRBD1,TRBJ1-4,TRBV5-1,few,TGCGCCAGCAGCCTTCCGGGACAGGTTAATGAAAAACTGTTTTTT,CASSLPGQVNEKLFF
.,TRBJ1-2,TRBV10-2,.,TGCGCCAGCAGTGAAAGGGGTAATGGCTACACCTTC,CASSERGNGYTF
.,TRBJ1-6,TRBV2,.,TGTGCCAGCAGGGTGGACAGTGGGGGAGAGTCACCCCTCCACTTT,CASRVDSGGESPLHF
TRBD2,TRBJ2-7,TRBV7-6,once,TGTGCCAGCAGCTCGTCAGCGGGAGGGCCGGGGGAGCAGTACTTC,CASSSSAGGPGEQYF